This entry is about one TCR beta chain. This sample was taken from a study of blood T cell repertoires in COVID-19. Study-level background: Whether acute or convalescent, the COVID-19 samples came from the United States, Italy and Spain.

Germline V gene lookup returns CDR1 WNHNN and CDR2 SYGVQD (reference sequence). The CDR3 is made up of 17 amino acids. V was shortened by 6 bases and J by 0 bases, with 18 bases between the two germline ends. Per the study methods: Estimation of nucleated cell counts was performed using reference gene primer amplification. Assay used: immunoSEQ multiplex PCR; TCRdb lists only in-frame clones, some missing. The V and J calls and clone size come from that table; D and trimming were worked out from the DNA. This sample has over 120,000 clones; roughly 80% occur once, and the top ten carry 5% to 6.5%. Residents of over 20 US areas, aged about 18 to 89 years, made up the participants. Cohort 3 recovered donors had two negative PCRs, clearance, or symptom resolution.

Input material: PBMCs or T cells enriched from blood (not recorded which). The chain uses TRBV10-1 and TRBJ1-5; possible D gene TRBD1, 6 bases. This sequence originates from a woman between 45 and 65 years old who had recovered from COVID-19. This CDR3 is CASRRTGSFLSNQPQHF. The CDR3, as DNA: TGCGCCAGCAGAAGAACAGGGTCTTTCCTTAGCAATCAGCCCCAGCATTTT.